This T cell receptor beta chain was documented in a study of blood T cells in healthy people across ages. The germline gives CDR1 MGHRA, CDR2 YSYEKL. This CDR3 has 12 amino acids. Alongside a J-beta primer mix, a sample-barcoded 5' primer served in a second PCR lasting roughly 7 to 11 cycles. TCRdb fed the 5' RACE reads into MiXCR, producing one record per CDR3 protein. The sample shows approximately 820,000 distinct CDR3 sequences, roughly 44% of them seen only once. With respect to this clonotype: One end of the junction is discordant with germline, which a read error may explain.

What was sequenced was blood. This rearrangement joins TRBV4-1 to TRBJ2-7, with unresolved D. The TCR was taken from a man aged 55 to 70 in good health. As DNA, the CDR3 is TGCGCCAGCCGCCAAGACATGCGGGAGCAGTACTTC. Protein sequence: CASRQDMREQYF.